A selection of T cell receptor beta chains follows, all from one sample in a study of blood T cell repertoires in COVID-19. Profiled with immunoSEQ multiplex PCR; TCRdb holds only in-frame clones, not every one. The sample consists of about 170,000 clones, about 89% of them appearing once. Sequenced: PBMCs or T cells enriched from blood (not recorded which). Source of these receptors: a woman under 30 who had recovered from COVID-19. CDR3s leave out the opening cysteine and the closing phenylalanine or tryptophan. The D gene is left open where the match is weak.

d_gene: TRBD2; v_gene: TRBV7-9; CDR3aa: ASSLGTSGWETQY
d_gene: NA; v_gene: TRBV3-1/TRBV3-2; CDR3aa: ASNQAGLPVNEQF
d_gene: NA; v_gene: TRBV7-9; CDR3aa: ASSLGEDGYT
d_gene: TRBD1; v_gene: TRBV4-1; CDR3aa: ASSHRQGGQETQY
d_gene: TRBD1; v_gene: TRBV14; CDR3aa: ASSRRGRDPGELF
d_gene: TRBD2; v_gene: TRBV5-4; CDR3aa: ASSLRASGTYEQY
d_gene: TRBD1; v_gene: TRBV4-1; CDR3aa: ASSQGSLLGGPGSEQF
d_gene: NA; v_gene: TRBV11-1; CDR3aa: ASSLRSDSEQY
d_gene: NA; v_gene: TRBV20-1; CDR3aa: SASIGSGVYEQY
d_gene: TRBD1; v_gene: TRBV7-9; CDR3aa: ASSSGTGGETQY
d_gene: TRBD1; v_gene: TRBV14; CDR3aa: ASSRYSGTGLDEQF
d_gene: NA; v_gene: TRBV9; CDR3aa: ASTRENTGELF
d_gene: NA; v_gene: TRBV3-1/TRBV3-2; CDR3aa: ASSQGVVGSPAGYT
d_gene: NA; v_gene: TRBV4-3; CDR3aa: ASSQVLRSNVLT
d_gene: NA; v_gene: TRBV21-1; CDR3aa: ASSTLRGGQGWDEQY
d_gene: NA; v_gene: TRBV5-1; CDR3aa: ASSLPPDYGYT
d_gene: NA; v_gene: TRBV5-6; CDR3aa: ASSSPGAEPLH
d_gene: NA; v_gene: TRBV11-3; CDR3aa: ASSYSGGANVLT
d_gene: NA; v_gene: TRBV2; CDR3aa: ASRLEESGNQPQH
d_gene: NA; v_gene: TRBV10-3; CDR3aa: AITEASGNTIY
d_gene: NA; v_gene: TRBV28; CDR3aa: ASRAEVSGTVWVDEQF
d_gene: NA; v_gene: TRBV5-6; CDR3aa: ASSPTPTNEKLF
d_gene: NA; v_gene: TRBV4-1; CDR3aa: ASSPAVSSYNEQF
d_gene: NA; v_gene: TRBV12-3/TRBV12-4; CDR3aa: ASTRTNHEQF
d_gene: NA; v_gene: TRBV28; CDR3aa: ASSESVQGRSEAF
d_gene: NA; v_gene: TRBV7-2; CDR3aa: ASSLVARGATGELF
d_gene: NA; v_gene: TRBV9; CDR3aa: ASSVVASDYNEQF
d_gene: TRBD2; v_gene: TRBV7-9; CDR3aa: ASSPIAGGLYEQY
d_gene: NA; v_gene: TRBV3-1/TRBV3-2; CDR3aa: ASSQSPESYNEQF
d_gene: NA; v_gene: TRBV10-3; CDR3aa: AISLTATNEKLF
d_gene: NA; v_gene: TRBV30; CDR3aa: AWSVWSAGDGYT
d_gene: TRBD2; v_gene: TRBV5-1; CDR3aa: ASSSGMWGSGSSYNEQF
d_gene: NA; v_gene: TRBV6-5; CDR3aa: ASSQTWLYEQY
d_gene: TRBD1; v_gene: TRBV6-4; CDR3aa: ASSGNDRGETQY
d_gene: TRBD2; v_gene: TRBV9; CDR3aa: ASSQGLGSSEQF
d_gene: TRBD1; v_gene: TRBV10-2; CDR3aa: ASRKTGLNEKLF
d_gene: NA; v_gene: TRBV5-1; CDR3aa: ASSLRENEQF
d_gene: TRBD1; v_gene: TRBV5-4; CDR3aa: ASSQGTGRDSPLH
d_gene: NA; v_gene: TRBV21-1; CDR3aa: ASSKEEAGASGSVYEQY
d_gene: TRBD2; v_gene: TRBV4-3; CDR3aa: ASSQTEGLGWNEQF
d_gene: NA; v_gene: TRBV27; CDR3aa: ASSSFGTSVEQY
d_gene: TRBD2; v_gene: TRBV27; CDR3aa: ASSFPSGKNTGELF
d_gene: NA; v_gene: TRBV28; CDR3aa: ASSYQGLETQY